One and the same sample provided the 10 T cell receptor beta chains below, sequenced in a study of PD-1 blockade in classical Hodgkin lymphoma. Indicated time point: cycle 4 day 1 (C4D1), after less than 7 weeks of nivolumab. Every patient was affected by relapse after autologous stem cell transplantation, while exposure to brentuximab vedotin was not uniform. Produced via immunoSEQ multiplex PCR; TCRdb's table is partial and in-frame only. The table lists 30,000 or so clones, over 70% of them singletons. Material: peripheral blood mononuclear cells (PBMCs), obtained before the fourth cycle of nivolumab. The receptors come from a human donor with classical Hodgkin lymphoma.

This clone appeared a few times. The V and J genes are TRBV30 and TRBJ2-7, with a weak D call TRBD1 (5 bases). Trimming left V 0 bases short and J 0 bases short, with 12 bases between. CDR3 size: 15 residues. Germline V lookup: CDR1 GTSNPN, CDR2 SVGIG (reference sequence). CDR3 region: CAWSVETGPSYEQYF. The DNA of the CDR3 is TGTGCCTGGAGTGTTGAAACAGGACCCTCCTACGAGCAGTACTTC.

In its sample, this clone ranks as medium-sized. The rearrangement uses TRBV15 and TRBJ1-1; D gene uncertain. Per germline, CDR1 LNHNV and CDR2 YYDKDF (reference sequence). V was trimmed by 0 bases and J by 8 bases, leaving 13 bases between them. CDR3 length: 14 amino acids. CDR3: CATSRDRAAREAFF. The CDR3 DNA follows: TGTGCCACCAGCAGAGATAGGGCAGCACGAGAAGCTTTCTTT.

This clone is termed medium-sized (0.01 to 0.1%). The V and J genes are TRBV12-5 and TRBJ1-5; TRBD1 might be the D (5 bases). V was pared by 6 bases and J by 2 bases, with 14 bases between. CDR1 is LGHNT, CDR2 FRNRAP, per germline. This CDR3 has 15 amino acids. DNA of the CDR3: TGTGCTAGTGGCCCCGACGGAGGGGGCAATCAGCCCCAGCATTTT. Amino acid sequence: CASGPDGGGNQPQHF. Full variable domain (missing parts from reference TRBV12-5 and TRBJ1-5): DARVTQTPRHKVTEMGQEVTMRCQPILGHNTVFWYRQTMMQGLELLAYFRNRAPLDDSGMPKDRFSAEMPDATLATLKIQPSEPRDSAVYFCASGPDGGGNQPQHFGDGTRLSIL.

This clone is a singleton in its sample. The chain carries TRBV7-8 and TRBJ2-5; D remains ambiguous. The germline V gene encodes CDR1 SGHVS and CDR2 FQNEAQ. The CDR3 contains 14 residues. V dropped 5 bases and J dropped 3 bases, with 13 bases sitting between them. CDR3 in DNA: TGTGCCAGCAGCCTAAAGCGTCCCGAAGAGACCCAGTACTTC. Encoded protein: CASSLKRPEETQYF.

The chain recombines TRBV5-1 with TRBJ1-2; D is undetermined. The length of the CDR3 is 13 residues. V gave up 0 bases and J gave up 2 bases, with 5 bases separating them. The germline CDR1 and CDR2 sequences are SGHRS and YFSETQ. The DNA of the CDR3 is TGCGCCAGCAGCTTGGGACGGAACTATGGCTACACCTTC. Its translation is CASSLGRNYGYTF.

This CDR3 reads CASSSNTGELFF. The DNA for the CDR3 is TGTGCCAGCTCCTCCAACACCGGGGAGCTGTTTTTT. The V and J genes are TRBV9 and TRBJ2-2; D not resolved. V was trimmed by 7 bases and J by 2 bases, leaving 6 bases between them. The CDR3 sequence is 12 residues long. The germline V gene encodes CDR1 SGDLS and CDR2 YYNGEE. The full variable domain, rest sourced from reference TRBV9 and TRBJ2-2, is DSGVTQTPKHLITATGQRVTLRCSPRSGDLSVYWYQQSLDQGLQFLIQYYNGEERAKGNILERFSAQQFPDLHSELNLSSLELGDSALYFCASSSNTGELFFGEGSRLTVL.

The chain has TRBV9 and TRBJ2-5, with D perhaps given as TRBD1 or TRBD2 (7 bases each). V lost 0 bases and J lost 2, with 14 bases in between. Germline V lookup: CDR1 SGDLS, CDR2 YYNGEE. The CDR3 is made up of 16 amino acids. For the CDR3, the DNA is TGTGCCAGCAGCGTAGCAGGGGGGGCCGGGCAAGAGACCCAGTACTTC. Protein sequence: CASSVAGGAGQETQYF. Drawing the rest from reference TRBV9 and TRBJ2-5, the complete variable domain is DSGVTQTPKHLITATGQRVTLRCSPRSGDLSVYWYQQSLDQGLQFLIQYYNGEERAKGNILERFSAQQFPDLHSELNLSSLELGDSALYFCASSVAGGAGQETQYFGPGTRLLVL.

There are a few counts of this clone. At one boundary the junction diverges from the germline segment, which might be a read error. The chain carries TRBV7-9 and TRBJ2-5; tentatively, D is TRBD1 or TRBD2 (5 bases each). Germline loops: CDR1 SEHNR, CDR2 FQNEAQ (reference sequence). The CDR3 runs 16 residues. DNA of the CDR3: TGCGCCAGCAGCCAAGAATGGGGGACGTTACAAGAGACCCAGTACTTC. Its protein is CASSQEWGTLQETQYF.

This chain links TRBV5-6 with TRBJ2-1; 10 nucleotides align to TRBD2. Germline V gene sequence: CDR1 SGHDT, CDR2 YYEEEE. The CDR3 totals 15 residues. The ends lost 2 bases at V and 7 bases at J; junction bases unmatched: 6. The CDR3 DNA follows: TGTGCCAGCAGCTTCGGGACTAGCGTACCAAATGAGCAGTTCTTC. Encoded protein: CASSFGTSVPNEQFF.

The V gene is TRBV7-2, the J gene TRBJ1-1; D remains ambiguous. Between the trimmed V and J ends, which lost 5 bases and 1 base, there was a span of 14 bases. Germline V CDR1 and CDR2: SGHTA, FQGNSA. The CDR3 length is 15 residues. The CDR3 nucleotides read TGTGCCAGCAGCCCTCCGCCGGGGTGGAACACTGAAGCTTTCTTT. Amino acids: CASSPPPGWNTEAFF. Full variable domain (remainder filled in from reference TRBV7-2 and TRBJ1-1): GAGVSQSPSNKVTEKGKDVELRCDPISGHTALYWYRQSLGQGLEFLIYFQGNSAPDKSGLPSDRFSAERTGGSVSTLTIQRTQQEDSAVYLCASSPPPGWNTEAFFGQGTRLTVV.